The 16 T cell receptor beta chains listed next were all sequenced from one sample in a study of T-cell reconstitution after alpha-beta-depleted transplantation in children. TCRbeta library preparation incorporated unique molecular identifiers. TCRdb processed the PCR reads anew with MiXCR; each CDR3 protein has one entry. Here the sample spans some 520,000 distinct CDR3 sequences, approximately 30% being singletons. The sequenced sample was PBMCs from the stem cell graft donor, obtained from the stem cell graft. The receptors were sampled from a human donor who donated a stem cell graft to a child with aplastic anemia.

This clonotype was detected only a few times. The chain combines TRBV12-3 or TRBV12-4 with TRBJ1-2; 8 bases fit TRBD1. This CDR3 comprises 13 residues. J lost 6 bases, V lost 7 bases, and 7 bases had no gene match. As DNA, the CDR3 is TGTGCCAGCAACAGCGACAGGGGCGATGGCTACACCTTC. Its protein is CASNSDRGDGYTF.

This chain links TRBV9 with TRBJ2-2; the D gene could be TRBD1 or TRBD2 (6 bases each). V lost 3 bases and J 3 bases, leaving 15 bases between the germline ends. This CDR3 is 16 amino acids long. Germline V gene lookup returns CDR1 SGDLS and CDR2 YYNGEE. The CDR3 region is CASSERGSGDTGELFF. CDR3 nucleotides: TGTGCCAGCAGCGAGAGGGGGTCGGGGGACACCGGGGAGCTGTTTTTT.

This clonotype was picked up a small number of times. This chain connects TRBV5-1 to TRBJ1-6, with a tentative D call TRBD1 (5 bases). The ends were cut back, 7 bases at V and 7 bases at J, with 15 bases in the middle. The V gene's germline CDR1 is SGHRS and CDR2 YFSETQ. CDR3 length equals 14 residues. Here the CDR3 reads CASAISGGNSPLHF. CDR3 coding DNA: TGCGCCAGCGCCATAAGTGGGGGAAATTCACCCCTCCACTTT.

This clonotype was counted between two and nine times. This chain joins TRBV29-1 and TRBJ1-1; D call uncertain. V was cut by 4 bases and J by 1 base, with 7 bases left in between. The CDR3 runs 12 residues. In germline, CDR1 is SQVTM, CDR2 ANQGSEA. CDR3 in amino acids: CSVVGPNTEAFF. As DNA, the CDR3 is TGCAGCGTTGTAGGCCCGAACACTGAAGCTTTCTTT.

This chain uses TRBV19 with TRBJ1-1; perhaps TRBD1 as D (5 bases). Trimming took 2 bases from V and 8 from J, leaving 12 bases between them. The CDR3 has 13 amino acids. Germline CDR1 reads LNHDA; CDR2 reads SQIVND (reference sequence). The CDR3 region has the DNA TGTGCCAGTAGTATATGGGGGGAAGAGGAAGCTTTCTTT. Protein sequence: CASSIWGEEEAFF.

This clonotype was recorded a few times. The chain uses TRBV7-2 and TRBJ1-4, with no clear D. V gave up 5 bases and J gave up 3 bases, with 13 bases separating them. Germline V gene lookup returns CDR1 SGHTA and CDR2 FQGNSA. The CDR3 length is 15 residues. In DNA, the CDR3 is TGTGCCAGCAGCCTGCAAAGGTCTGCTAATGAAAAACTGTTTTTT. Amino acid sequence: CASSLQRSANEKLFF.

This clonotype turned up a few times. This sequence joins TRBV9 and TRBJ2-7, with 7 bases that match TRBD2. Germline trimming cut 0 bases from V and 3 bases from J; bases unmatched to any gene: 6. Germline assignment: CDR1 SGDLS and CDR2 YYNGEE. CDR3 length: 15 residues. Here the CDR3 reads CASSVEGLAVYEQYF. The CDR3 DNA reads TGTGCCAGCAGCGTAGAAGGTCTAGCGGTCTACGAGCAGTACTTC.

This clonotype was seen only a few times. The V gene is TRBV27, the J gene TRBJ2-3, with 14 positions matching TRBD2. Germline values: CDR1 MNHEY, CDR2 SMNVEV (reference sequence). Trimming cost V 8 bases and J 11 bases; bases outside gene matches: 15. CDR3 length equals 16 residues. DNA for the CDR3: TGTGCCAGCCAGATTGGGGGACTAGCGGGAGCCTGGGAGCAGTATTTT. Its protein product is CASQIGGLAGAWEQYF.

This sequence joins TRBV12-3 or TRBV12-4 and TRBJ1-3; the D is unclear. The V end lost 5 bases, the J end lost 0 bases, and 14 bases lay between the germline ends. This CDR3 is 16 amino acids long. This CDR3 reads CASSLQLGPSGNTIYF. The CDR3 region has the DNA TGTGCCAGCAGTCTTCAGTTGGGTCCCTCTGGAAACACCATATATTTT.

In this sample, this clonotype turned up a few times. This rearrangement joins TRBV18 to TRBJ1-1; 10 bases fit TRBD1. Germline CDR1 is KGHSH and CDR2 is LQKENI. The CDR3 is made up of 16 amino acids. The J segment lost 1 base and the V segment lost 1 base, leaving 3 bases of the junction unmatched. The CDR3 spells CASSPLGTGENTEAFF. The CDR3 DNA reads TGTGCCAGCTCACCACTAGGGACAGGGGAGAACACTGAAGCTTTCTTT.

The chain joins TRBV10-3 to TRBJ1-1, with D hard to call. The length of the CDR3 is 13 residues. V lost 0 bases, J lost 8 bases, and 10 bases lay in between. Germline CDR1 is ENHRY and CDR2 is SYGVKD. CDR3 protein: CAISESITEEAFF. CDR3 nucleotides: TGTGCCATCAGTGAGTCGATTACCGAGGAAGCTTTCTTT.

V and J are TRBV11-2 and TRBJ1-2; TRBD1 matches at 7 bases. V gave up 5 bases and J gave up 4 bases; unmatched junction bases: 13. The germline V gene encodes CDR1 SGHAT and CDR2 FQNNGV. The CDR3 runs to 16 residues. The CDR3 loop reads CASSPTGGTASYGYTF. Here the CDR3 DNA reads TGTGCCAGCAGCCCTACGGGCGGGACAGCTTCCTATGGCTACACCTTC.

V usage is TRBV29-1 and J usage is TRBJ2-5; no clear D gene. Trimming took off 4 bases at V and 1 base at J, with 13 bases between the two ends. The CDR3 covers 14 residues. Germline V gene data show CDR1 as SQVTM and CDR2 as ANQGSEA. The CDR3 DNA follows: TGCAGCGTTGGCGTTCGTGGGGTCCAAGAGACCCAGTACTTC. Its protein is CSVGVRGVQETQYF.

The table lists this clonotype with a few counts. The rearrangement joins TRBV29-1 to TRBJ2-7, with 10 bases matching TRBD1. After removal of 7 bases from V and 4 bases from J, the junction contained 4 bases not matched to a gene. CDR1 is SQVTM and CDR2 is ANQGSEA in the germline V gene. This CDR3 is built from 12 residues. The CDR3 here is CSAMGQGYEQYF. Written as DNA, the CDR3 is TGCAGCGCTATGGGACAGGGGTACGAGCAGTACTTC.

The DNA for the CDR3 is TGCGCCAGCAGCCAAGGACTAGCGGGAGTCCGCCCGGACGAGCAGTACTTC. This sequence encodes CASSQGLAGVRPDEQYF. The rearrangement joins TRBV5-1 to TRBJ2-7; 13 positions agree with TRBD2. This CDR3 has 17 amino acids. In germline, CDR1 is SGHRS, CDR2 YFSETQ. V lost 4 bases, J lost 5 bases, and 12 bases stayed unmatched.

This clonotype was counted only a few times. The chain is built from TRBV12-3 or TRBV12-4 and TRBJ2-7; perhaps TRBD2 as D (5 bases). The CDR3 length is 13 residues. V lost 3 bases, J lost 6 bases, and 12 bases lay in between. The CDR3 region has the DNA TGTGCCAGCAGTTTGAGGGAACGGGGCGAGCAGTACTTC. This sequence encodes CASSLRERGEQYF.